This entry lists 11 T cell receptor beta chains sequenced from one sample in a study of control samples from healthy donors and cancer patients. This table comes from immunoSEQ multiplex PCR, and its TCRdb copy is limited to in-frame clones, with some not included. Here the sample spans about 160,000 clones, approximately 93% being singletons. Sample: blood. These receptors were collected from a woman aged 40 to 49 in good health.

The chain's CDR3 is CASSLEVPYNSPLHF. The CDR3 nucleotides are TGTGCCAGCAGTTTAGAGGTCCCCTATAATTCACCCCTCCACTTT. The gene calls are TRBV27 and TRBJ1-6; no clear D gene. This CDR3 has 15 amino acids. CDR1 is MNHEY, CDR2 SMNVEV, per germline (reference sequence). With 2 bases removed from V and 2 bases from J, the gap between germline ends came to 7 bases.

The chain couples TRBV5-1 to TRBJ1-2, with 7 bases matching TRBD1. The germline V gene has CDR1 SGHRS and CDR2 YFSETQ. The CDR3 extends over 15 amino acids. V lost 0 bases, J lost 4 bases, and 6 bases stayed unmatched. This chain's CDR3 is CASSLAGTDVYGYTF. DNA of the CDR3: TGCGCCAGCAGCTTGGCGGGGACAGATGTCTATGGCTACACCTTC.

J is TRBJ2-5 and V is TRBV5-6; D gene unclear. CDR1 is SGHDT and CDR2 is YYEEEE in the germline V gene. CDR3 length: 14 amino acids. V was shortened by 0 bases and J by 5 bases, with 11 bases between the two germline ends. The CDR3 region is CASSLEDDGETQYF. CDR3 DNA sequence: TGTGCCAGCAGCTTGGAGGACGACGGGGAGACCCAGTACTTC.

This chain links TRBV6-5 with TRBJ2-7, with 11 bases aligning to TRBD2. Germline V gene sequence: CDR1 MNHEY, CDR2 SVGAGI. The CDR3 length is 15 residues. Losses at the gene ends were 6 bases for V and 1 base for J; bases not matched to a gene: 5. CDR3 DNA sequence: TGTGCCAGCAGACTAGCGGGGGTGGCATCCTACGAGCAGTACTTC. This sequence encodes CASRLAGVASYEQYF.

The chain recombines TRBV18 with TRBJ2-1; D perhaps matches TRBD1 (6 bases). The CDR3 runs 15 residues. V was trimmed by 3 bases and J by 7 bases, leaving 16 bases between them. Germline V gives CDR1 KGHSH, CDR2 LQKENI. The DNA for the CDR3 is TGTGCCAGCTCACCTCTCCAGGGGAAAGGGAATGAGCAGTTCTTC. Its protein product is CASSPLQGKGNEQFF.

The genes are TRBV4-3 and TRBJ2-6, with D unclear. The germline CDR1 and CDR2 sequences are LGHNA and YSLEER. The CDR3 has 15 amino acids. V was shortened by 4 bases and J by 0 bases, with 7 bases between the two germline ends. The CDR3 here is CASSPSDSGANVLTF. The CDR3 DNA is TGCGCCAGCAGCCCATCCGACTCTGGGGCCAACGTCCTGACTTTC.

The chain links TRBV6-2 or TRBV6-3 to TRBJ2-7; 11 bases are shared with TRBD1. Germline CDR1 MNHEY, CDR2 SVGEGT. V trimming: 0 bases; J trimming: 3 bases; junction bases outside the gene matches: 4. The CDR3 totals 16 residues. CDR3 amino acids: CASSYSSGTGGYEQYF. The CDR3 DNA sequence: TGTGCCAGCAGTTACTCCTCCGGGACAGGGGGCTACGAGCAGTACTTC.

The chain carries TRBV18 and TRBJ1-3; unclear D gene. V lost 1 base to trimming and J lost 0 bases, with 10 bases between them. The CDR3 has 16 amino acids. Germline V lookup: CDR1 KGHSH, CDR2 LQKENI. This CDR3 reads CASSPRSPSSGNTIYF. CDR3 coding DNA: TGTGCCAGCTCACCACGCAGTCCGAGCTCTGGAAACACCATATATTTT.

J is TRBJ2-5 and V is TRBV5-4, with 9 bases identical to TRBD1. The germline CDR1 and CDR2 sequences are SGHNT and YYREEE (reference sequence). There are 17 residues in the CDR3. Trimming cost V 3 bases and J 5 bases; bases outside gene matches: 14. The CDR3 DNA is TGTGCCAGCAGCTCTAAGACAGGGGGGCGGCTTGAGGAGACCCAGTACTTC. Protein product: CASSSKTGGRLEETQYF.

The CDR3 region has the DNA TGCAGTGCTGGTGATGAAAAACTGTTTTTT. As protein: CSAGDEKLFF. This chain uses TRBV20-1 with TRBJ1-4; the D is unclear. The CDR3 has 10 amino acids. Trimming took off 5 bases at V and 6 bases at J, with 4 bases between the two ends. CDR1 DFQATT and CDR2 SNEGSKA come from the germline V gene (reference sequence).

The chain joins TRBV6-5 to TRBJ1-5; TRBD1 matches 7 bases. The CDR3 totals 15 residues. In germline, CDR1 is MNHEY, CDR2 SVGAGI. The V segment lost 6 bases and the J segment 3 bases; nucleotides outside the gene matches: 8. Here the CDR3 DNA reads TGTGCCAGCAGCGGCGGGACAGAACCCAATCAGCCCCAGCATTTT. It codes for CASSGGTEPNQPQHF.